This T cell receptor beta chain appears in the sequencing data of a study of blood T cells in healthy people across ages. Whole-study findings and limits: Donor CMV status was unknown, possibly confounding expanded clonotype changes.

The donors, all healthy, were Caucasians living in Russia, aged about 6 to 90. A note on this clonotype: What it binds is unknown.

Primed by a sample-barcoded 5' primer and a J-beta primer mix, a second PCR proceeded for 7 to 11 cycles. Each of the samples gave a minimum of 3 million paired-end reads that contained CDR3. TCRdb re-analysed the 5' RACE reads in MiXCR, keeping a single row per CDR3 protein. Found here are 600,000 to 800,000 distinct CDR3 sequences, roughly half of them singletons; the top ten hold approximately 13%. This CDR3 region has 13 residues. Germline loops: CDR1 SQVTM, CDR2 ANQGSEA. The ends were cut back, 3 bases at V and 2 bases at J, with 10 bases in the middle. The chain recombines TRBV29-1 with TRBJ1-1, with TRBD1 as a possible D gene (6 bases). The clonotype comes from a woman older than 75 in good health. Input material: blood. As DNA, the CDR3 is TGCAGCGTTGATCAGGGGACTAACACTGAAGCTTTCTTT. Encoded protein: CSVDQGTNTEAFF.